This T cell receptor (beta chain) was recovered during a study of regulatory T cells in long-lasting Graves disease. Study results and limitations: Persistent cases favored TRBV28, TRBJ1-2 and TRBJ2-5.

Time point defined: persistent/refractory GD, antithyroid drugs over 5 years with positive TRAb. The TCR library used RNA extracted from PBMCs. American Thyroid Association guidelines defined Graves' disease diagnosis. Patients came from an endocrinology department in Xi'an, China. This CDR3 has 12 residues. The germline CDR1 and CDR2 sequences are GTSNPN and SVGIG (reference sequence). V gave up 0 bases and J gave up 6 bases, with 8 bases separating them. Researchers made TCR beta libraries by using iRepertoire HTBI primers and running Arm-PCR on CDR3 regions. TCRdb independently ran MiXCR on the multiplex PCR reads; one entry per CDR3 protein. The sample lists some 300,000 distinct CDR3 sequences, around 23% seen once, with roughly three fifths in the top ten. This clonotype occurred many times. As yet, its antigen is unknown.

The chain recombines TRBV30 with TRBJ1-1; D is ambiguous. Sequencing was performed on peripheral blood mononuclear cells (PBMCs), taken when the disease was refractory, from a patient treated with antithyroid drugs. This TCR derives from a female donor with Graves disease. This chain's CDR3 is CAWSVSWPEAFF. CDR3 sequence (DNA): TGTGCCTGGAGTGTCTCCTGGCCTGAAGCTTTCTTT.